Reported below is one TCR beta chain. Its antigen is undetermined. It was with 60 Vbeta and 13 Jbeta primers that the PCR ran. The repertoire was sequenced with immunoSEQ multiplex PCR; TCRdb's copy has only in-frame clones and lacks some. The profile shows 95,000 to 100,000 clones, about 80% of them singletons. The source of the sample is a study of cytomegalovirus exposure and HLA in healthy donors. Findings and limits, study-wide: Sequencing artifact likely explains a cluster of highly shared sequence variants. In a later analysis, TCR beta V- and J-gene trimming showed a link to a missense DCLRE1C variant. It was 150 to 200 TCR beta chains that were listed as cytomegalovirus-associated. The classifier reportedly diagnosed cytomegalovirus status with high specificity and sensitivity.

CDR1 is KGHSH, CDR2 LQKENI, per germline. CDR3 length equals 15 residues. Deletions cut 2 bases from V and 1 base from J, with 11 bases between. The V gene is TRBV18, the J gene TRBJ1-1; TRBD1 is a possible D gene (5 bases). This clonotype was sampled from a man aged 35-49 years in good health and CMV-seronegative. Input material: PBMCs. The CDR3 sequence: CASSPGTWKNTEAFF. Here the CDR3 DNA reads TGTGCCAGCTCACCAGGGACTTGGAAGAACACTGAAGCTTTCTTT.